The entry below gives a single T cell receptor (beta chain) sequence along with its context. CDR1 and CDR2 from the germline V gene are SGHVS and FQNEAQ. Trimming took 3 bases from V and 3 from J, leaving 15 bases between them. The CDR3 has 16 residues. This specimen belongs to a study of radiotherapy plus CTLA-4 blockade in lung cancer. TCRdb's table, derived via immunoSEQ multiplex PCR, lists solely in-frame clones and lacks some. This table has 80,000 or so clones, 84% appearing once. The TCR comes from a human donor with non-small cell lung cancer who had stable disease on radiotherapy plus ipilimumab. Sample: peripheral blood, taken from a patient treated with radiotherapy plus ipilimumab. The gene calls are TRBV7-8 and TRBJ1-3; a weak D match, TRBD1 (6 bases). The CDR3 reads CASSFQTGRGGNTIYF. In nucleotides, the CDR3 is TGTGCCAGCAGCTTCCAAACAGGGAGAGGTGGAAACACCATATATTTT.